The rows below give T cell receptor beta chains drawn from one sample of a study of blood T cell repertoires in COVID-19. Profiling relied on immunoSEQ multiplex PCR, and the TCRdb table lists in-frame clones only, not all of them. The sample lists 300,000 to 400,000 clones; approximately 83% were seen once. Input material: PBMCs or T cells enriched from blood (not recorded which). These receptors originate from a woman aged 40 to 50 with acute COVID-19. CDR3s include the opening cysteine and the closing phenylalanine or tryptophan. The D gene is left open where the match is weak. Only part of the rows carry a size: once, few, many, or a class if the clone is expanded.

>TRBV7-8|TRBJ1-2|TRBD1|.|14
CASSYGQGAMHHTF
TGTGCCAGCAGCTACGGACAGGGGGCAATGCACCACACCTTC
>TRBV5-1|TRBJ2-7|.|once|12
CASSLDFREQYF
TGCGCCAGCAGCTTGGATTTTCGGGAGCAGTACTTC
>TRBV18|TRBJ1-2|.|once|14
CASSPPGTLYGYTF
TGTGCCAGCTCACCACCCGGGACACTGTATGGCTACACCTTC
>TRBV3-1/TRBV3-2|TRBJ2-7|.|.|17
CASSQGHQGLYRGEQYF
TGTGCCAGCAGCCAAGGCCATCAGGGTCTCTACAGAGGTGAGCAGTACTTC
>TRBV5-4|TRBJ2-7|.|.|12
CASSLPGYEQYF
TGTGCCAGCAGCTTGCCGGGGTACGAGCAGTACTTC
>TRBV15|TRBJ2-1|.|.|12
CATSRDLYEQFF
TGTGCCACCAGCAGAGATCTGTATGAGCAGTTCTTC
>TRBV6-1|TRBJ1-2|.|.|13
CASSEDINYGYTF
TGTGCCAGCAGTGAAGACATCAACTATGGCTACACCTTC
>TRBV27|TRBJ1-5|.|.|13
CASSSLRVEPQHF
TGTGCCAGCAGTTCACTACGTGTTGAGCCCCAGCATTTT
>TRBV28|TRBJ1-5|.|.|17
CASSKTRVRDTNQPQHF
TGTGCCAGCAGCAAGACCCGGGTTCGGGACACTAATCAGCCCCAGCATTTT
>TRBV4-1|TRBJ1-2|.|.|14
CASSQDTGLYGYTF
TGCGCCAGCAGCCAAGATACGGGATTATATGGCTACACCTTC
>TRBV7-9|TRBJ2-7|TRBD1|.|13
CASGIRGQDEQYF
TGTGCCAGCGGAATAAGGGGGCAGGACGAGCAGTACTTC
>TRBV7-9|TRBJ1-2|.|.|13
CASSPTGYYGYTF
TGTGCCAGCAGCCCAACAGGGTACTATGGCTACACCTTC
>TRBV27|TRBJ1-5|.|.|16
CASSLFRGDGNQPQHF
TGTGCCAGCTCTCTGTTCCGGGGTGATGGCAATCAGCCCCAGCATTTT
>TRBV6-1|TRBJ1-3|.|.|13
CASSDTGRNTIYF
TGTGCCAGCAGTGATACAGGGCGCAACACCATATATTTT
>TRBV7-8|TRBJ2-1|TRBD1|once|13
CASSPDRVDEQFF
TGTGCCAGCAGCCCCGACAGGGTCGATGAGCAGTTCTTC
>TRBV2|TRBJ1-6|.|.|12
CASRGIGGPLHF
TGTGCCAGCAGGGGGATCGGGGGGCCCCTCCACTTT
>TRBV6-2/TRBV6-3|TRBJ2-4|.|.|17
CASSYSQIIIAKNIQYF
TGTGCCAGCAGTTACTCCCAGATCATTATAGCCAAAAACATTCAGTACTTC
>TRBV15|TRBJ2-1|.|.|16
CATSRDHYDSSNEQFF
TGTGCCACCAGCAGAGACCACTACGATTCATCCAATGAGCAGTTCTTC
>TRBV6-2/TRBV6-3|TRBJ2-1|.|.|13
CASSYTGLNEQFF
TGTGCCAGCAGTTACACAGGGCTCAATGAGCAGTTCTTC
>TRBV15|TRBJ1-1|TRBD1|.|14
CATSRAPRDSEAFF
TGTGCCACCAGCAGAGCCCCCAGGGACAGTGAAGCTTTCTTT
>TRBV2|TRBJ2-7|.|.|13
CASSEVDPGEQYF
TGTGCCAGCAGTGAAGTGGATCCAGGGGAGCAGTACTTC
>TRBV29-1|TRBJ2-2|TRBD2|.|14
CSVQREGGTGELFF
TGCAGCGTCCAACGGGAGGGCGGCACCGGGGAGCTGTTTTTT
>TRBV7-2|TRBJ2-7|TRBD1|few|14
CASSSQTGNYEQYF
TGTGCCAGCAGCTCCCAGACAGGGAACTACGAGCAGTACTTC
>TRBV2|TRBJ1-1|TRBD1|.|14
CASSGNRGRTEAFF
TGTGCCAGCAGTGGTAACAGGGGGCGGACTGAAGCTTTCTTT
>TRBV4-2|TRBJ2-3|TRBD1|.|17
CASSRHPGQGSTDTQYF
TGTGCCAGCAGCCGTCATCCGGGACAGGGTAGCACAGATACGCAGTATTTT
>TRBV11-1|TRBJ1-5|TRBD1|once|15
CASSQGQGSNQPQHF
TGTGCCAGCAGCCAGGGACAGGGGAGCAATCAGCCCCAGCATTTT
>TRBV19|TRBJ1-1|.|.|13
CASKNRLRTEAFF
TGTGCCAGTAAAAACAGGTTGAGGACTGAAGCTTTCTTT